The 5 T cell receptor beta chains presented below share a single source sample, sequenced in a study of blood T cell repertoires in COVID-19. Data came from immunoSEQ multiplex PCR; TCRdb stores just in-frame clones and leaves some out. The sample comprises fewer than 250,000 clones, 83% of which are singletons, and around 6% rests with the top ten. Sequenced material: peripheral blood. The receptors derive from a human donor in a cohort sampled during active COVID-19.

V and J are TRBV10-3 and TRBJ2-1, with D unclear. The CDR3 runs to 16 residues. Per the germline V gene, CDR1 is ENHRY and CDR2 is SYGVKD. The V end lost 0 bases, the J end lost 6 bases, and 15 bases lay between the germline ends. The CDR3 spells CAISESGPAGSNEQFF. The CDR3 nucleotides read TGTGCCATCAGTGAGTCGGGCCCTGCTGGAAGCAATGAGCAGTTCTTC.

The sample holds many counts of this clone. This chain joins TRBV3-1 (or the pseudogene TRBV3-2) and TRBJ2-7; 10 bases fit TRBD1. Trimming took 3 bases from V and 3 from J; bases not matched to a gene: 8. This CDR3 has 16 residues. CDR1 LGHDT and CDR2 YNNKEL come from the germline V gene (reference sequence). The CDR3 bases are TGTGCCAGCAGCCAGGCCGGGACAGGGGCCTTCTACGAGCAGTACTTC. Protein product: CASSQAGTGAFYEQYF.

The V call is TRBV11-2, the J call TRBJ2-1, with 13 bases identical to TRBD2. With 0 bases clipped from V and 4 bases from J, the junction kept 12 bases outside the gene matches. This CDR3 has 20 amino acids. In germline, CDR1 is SGHAT, CDR2 FQNNGV. Written as DNA, the CDR3 is TGTGCCAGCAGCTTAGAGTCAAGGACTAGCGGGAGTCCGCATTACAATGAGCAGTTCTTC. This encodes CASSLESRTSGSPHYNEQFF.

The V and J genes are TRBV28 and TRBJ2-1; tentative D call: TRBD2 (5 bases). The CDR3 is 13 residues long. V lost 5 bases to trimming and J lost 4 bases, with 9 bases between them. Germline loops: CDR1 MDHEN, CDR2 SYDVKM. DNA for the CDR3: TGTGCCAGCAGTGGGAGTTCTTACAATGAGCAGTTCTTC. It translates to CASSGSSYNEQFF.

This sequence joins TRBV19 and TRBJ2-7; TRBD1 matches 7 bases. CDR1 LNHDA and CDR2 SQIVND come from the germline V gene (reference sequence). This CDR3 is built from 16 residues. V lost 0 bases to trimming and J lost 3 bases; unmatched junction nucleotides: 8. The chain's CDR3 is CASSIEGGQLIYEQYF. The CDR3 region has the DNA TGTGCCAGTAGTATAGAAGGGGGCCAACTAATCTACGAGCAGTACTTC.